Here is one T cell receptor (beta chain) with its context. Only a few counts were recorded for this clonotype. Its antigen is unknown. It has no much larger one-base neighbor in the sample; base qualities were not kept. CDR3 length: 14 amino acids, cysteine to phenylalanine. The sequence is cut down to CDR3 DNA, 42 bases in frame from base 1. V is shortened by 5 bases, J by 7 bases, and the region joining them spans 18 bases. Via the germline V gene (reference sequence), CDR1 is DFQATT and CDR2 SNEGSKA. This record comes from a study of blood T cells in healthy people across ages (dated by TCRdb to the mid-2010s). With regard to the full study: In model experiments, template switching captured roughly one uniquely barcoded TCR beta cDNA molecule for every two T cells. To avoid experimental bias, donors of different ages were distributed randomly across sequencing lanes. The study analyzed two additional independent replicas of 1 million unique cDNA reads from the same blood draw for two donors, one aged 18 to 30 and one aged 80 or older. Donors were grouped into four age groups: young (average approximately 15 years), middle-aged (around 39), aged (approximately 67) and long-lived (around 80). The study measured age-related changes in TCR beta repertoire diversity using deep sequencing normalized with unique cDNA molecular identifiers.

Broader findings and caveats from the paper: As age increased, observed TCR beta diversity per million T cells dropped in a roughly linear way, and a significant reduction was already evident by age about 40. Total diversity estimates from one million sequenced T cells were considered lower bounds and underestimates. The percentage of naive T cells measured by flow cytometry correlated strongly with observed TCR beta diversity. Since profiling was done on bulk unsorted PBMCs, naive and antigen-experienced compartments could not be conclusively compared. Compared with the aged group, the long-lived group had more naive CD4+ T cells, fewer expanded clones and increased TCR diversity, a pattern suggesting age selection. Donor CMV infection status was unknown, potentially confounding age-related changes in expanded clonotypes.

Libraries came from 5' RACE. Sequencing used an Illumina HiSeq 2500. The second PCR ran for about 6 to 11 cycles and used a J-beta primer mix along with a sample-barcoded 5' primer. A unique molecular identifier was introduced onto each TCR beta cDNA molecule by a template-switch 5' adaptor carrying 12 random nucleotides. Each sample yielded at least 2.5 million CDR3-containing paired-end reads. All of the RNA was converted into first-strand cDNA using the Mint cDNA synthesis kit, with a TRBC-specific oligonucleotide serving as the primer. Following uracil-DNA glycosylase treatment, all cDNA underwent a first 18-cycle PCR with the universal primers M1SS and BC2_uni_R. For the original study's pipeline: Normalization of each sample was performed by random selection of 1 million high-quality reads, each carrying a distinct molecular identifier. Reads with shared molecular identifiers were discarded instead of being binned into consensus sequences. MiTCR, with a Q25 quality threshold and the strictest error-elimination algorithm, was used for CDR3 identification, clonotype clustering and error correction. A nonparametric unseen species model with Euler transformation was used to estimate lower-bound total TCR beta diversity. TCRdb's own reprocessing of the public reads used fastp at Q25 and MiXCR and kept productive beta chains. Every entry covers one CDR3 protein and lists the most common genes and DNA from its rows. TCRdb, rather than the study authors, made the V and J calls. The sample data list 1.5 million to 2 million distinct CDR3 sequences, and about 50% of these were observed just once. Less than 2.5% of the sample is taken by the ten largest.

Donors were around 37 systemically healthy Caucasian individuals from Russia aged 6 to 90 years. Around 9.7 milliliters of peripheral blood were collected from each donor into EDTA-treated Vacutainer tubes. Ficoll-Paque density-gradient centrifugation was used to isolate PBMCs, with at least 7 million per sample. Total RNA, at least 6 micrograms per sample, was extracted from PBMCs with Trizol reagent. Naive CD45RAhigh/CD27high T cell percentages were measured by flow cytometry on a PBMC aliquot from every donor. Input material: blood. This receptor was identified in a woman aged 40 to 55 in good health. The chain employs TRBV20-1 and TRBJ1-5, with TRBD1 perhaps the D gene, on 5 matching bases. The CDR3 is CSAVDSLAGQPQHF. At the DNA level, the sequence is TGCAGTGCTGTAGACAGCCTCGCGGGACAGCCCCAGCATTTT.